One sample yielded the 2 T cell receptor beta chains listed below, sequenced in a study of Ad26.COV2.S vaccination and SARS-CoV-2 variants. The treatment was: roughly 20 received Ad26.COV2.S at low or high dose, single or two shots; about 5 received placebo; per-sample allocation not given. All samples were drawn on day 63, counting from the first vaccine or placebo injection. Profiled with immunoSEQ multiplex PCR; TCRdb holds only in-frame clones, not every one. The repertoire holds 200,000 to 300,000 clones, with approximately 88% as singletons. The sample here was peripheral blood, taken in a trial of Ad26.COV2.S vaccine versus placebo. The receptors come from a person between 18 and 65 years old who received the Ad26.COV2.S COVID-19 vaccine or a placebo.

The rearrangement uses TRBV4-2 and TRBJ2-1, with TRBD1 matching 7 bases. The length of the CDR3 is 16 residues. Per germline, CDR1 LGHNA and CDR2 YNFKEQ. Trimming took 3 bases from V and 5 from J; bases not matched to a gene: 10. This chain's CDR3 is CASSQVPADRNNEQFF. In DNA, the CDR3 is TGTGCCAGCAGCCAGGTTCCCGCGGACAGGAACAATGAGCAGTTCTTC.

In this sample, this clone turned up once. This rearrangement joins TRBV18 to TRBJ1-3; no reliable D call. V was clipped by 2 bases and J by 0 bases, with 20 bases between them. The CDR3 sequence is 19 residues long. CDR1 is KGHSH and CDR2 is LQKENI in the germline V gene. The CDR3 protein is CASSPRRADVVASGNTIYF. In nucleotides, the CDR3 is TGTGCCAGCTCACCAAGACGAGCGGACGTAGTAGCCTCTGGAAACACCATATATTTT. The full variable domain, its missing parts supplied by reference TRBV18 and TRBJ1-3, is NAGVMQNPRHLVRRRGQEARLRCSPMKGHSHVYWYRQLPEEGLKFMVYLQKENIIDESGMPKERFSAEFPKEGPSILRIQQVVRGDSAAYFCASSPRRADVVASGNTIYFGEGSWLTVV.